Below, one TCR beta chain is given with its context. This record belongs to a study of blood T cell repertoires in COVID-19. CDR1 is GTSNPN, CDR2 SVGIG, per germline (reference sequence). Trimming shortened V by 3 bases and J by 4 bases, and 6 bases separated the two germline ends. The CDR3 runs 11 residues. TCRdb's copy holds only in-frame clones and misses some; the assay was immunoSEQ multiplex PCR. There are roughly 250,000 clones in the sample; around 85% occur only once, and 1.5% to 2% lies in the top ten. J is TRBJ1-2 and V is TRBV30; weak D call: TRBD1 (5 bases). The TCR originated in a woman aged 45-65 years who had recovered from COVID-19. What was sequenced was PBMCs or T cells enriched from blood (not recorded which). DNA for the CDR3: TGTGCCTGGAGGACAGCCTATGGCTACACCTTC. It is translated as CAWRTAYGYTF.